The T cell receptor beta chain described here comes from a study of blood T cell repertoires in COVID-19. Overall study: Acute-phase and convalescent COVID-19 samples originated in the United States, Italy and Spain. PBMCs, B-cell-depleted T cells, or T cells provided the cDNA or gDNA that made up the material.

As handled by the study authors: The authors estimated nucleated cell counts from reference gene primer amplification. The repertoire was sequenced with immunoSEQ multiplex PCR; TCRdb's copy has only in-frame clones and lacks some. That table is the source of V, J and clone size, and D and trimming were worked out from the DNA. The sample yields some 67,000 clones, approximately 87% seen once. The receptor's source is a man over 45 with active COVID-19. Sequencing input: peripheral blood.

In DNA form, the CDR3 reads TGTGCCAGCAGTGAGGGCAGCTACACCGGGGAGCTGTTTTTT. This gives the protein CASSEGSYTGELFF. The chain has TRBV6-4 and TRBJ2-2; D is uncertain. Per the germline V gene, CDR1 is MRHNA and CDR2 is SNTAGT. With 3 bases removed from V and 3 bases from J, the gap between germline ends came to 8 bases. There are 14 residues in the CDR3.